The source of this TCR beta chain is a study of human T cells and chemical hapten exposure. One entry per CDR3 protein, called by TCRdb with MiXCR from the RACE reads. The table shows some 90,000 distinct CDR3 sequences, with 9.5% to 13% occurring only once. The time point here: patch test 3, about 24 weeks after DPC sensitization. Treatment indicated: therapeutic diphenylcyclopropenone sensitization with weekly scalp DPC. The sequencing used whole blood, collected in connection with sensitization to the hapten diphenylcyclopropenone (DPC). The sequence came from a woman in her 30s with alopecia areata. Some clones in this sample may be carry-over from other donors' samples.

The CDR3 sequence is CSAGTGKRETQYF. The CDR3 DNA sequence: TGCAGCGCCGGGACAGGGAAGAGGGAGACCCAGTACTTC. This chain links TRBV29-1 with TRBJ2-5, with 9 bases fitting TRBD1. The CDR3 is made up of 13 amino acids. J gave up 5 bases and V 7 bases, and 8 bases lay outside the gene matches. Germline values: CDR1 SQVTM, CDR2 ANQGSEA.